The sequence of this T cell receptor beta chain was determined in a study of T cell repertoires in cytomegalovirus infection. Study background: A matching HLA type, together with CMV infection, was signaled by public TCR beta signatures. Study conclusions and caveats: There were HLA-C-restricted CMV-specific TCR beta clonotypes dominating the ex vivo response.

Comments on this clonotype: Antigen: not known.

TCRdb redid the calling of the reads with MiXCR, one entry per CDR3 protein. The sample yields about 220,000 distinct CDR3 sequences, around two fifths seen once. The receptor was derived from a human donor in good health (CMV status not recorded). Some clones in this sample may be carry-over from other donors' samples. The material sequenced was CD8+ T cells from cultured PBMCs, taken from culture after CMV antigen stimulation.

This CDR3 reads CASSESVNTEAFF. The CDR3 DNA reads as TGTGCCAGCAGTGAATCGGTGAACACTGAAGCTTTCTTT. The V gene is TRBV6-1, the J gene TRBJ1-1; D not resolved. Germline values: CDR1 MNHNS, CDR2 SASEGT. The CDR3 is 13 residues long. Trimming removed 2 bases from V and 0 bases from J, with 4 bases in between.